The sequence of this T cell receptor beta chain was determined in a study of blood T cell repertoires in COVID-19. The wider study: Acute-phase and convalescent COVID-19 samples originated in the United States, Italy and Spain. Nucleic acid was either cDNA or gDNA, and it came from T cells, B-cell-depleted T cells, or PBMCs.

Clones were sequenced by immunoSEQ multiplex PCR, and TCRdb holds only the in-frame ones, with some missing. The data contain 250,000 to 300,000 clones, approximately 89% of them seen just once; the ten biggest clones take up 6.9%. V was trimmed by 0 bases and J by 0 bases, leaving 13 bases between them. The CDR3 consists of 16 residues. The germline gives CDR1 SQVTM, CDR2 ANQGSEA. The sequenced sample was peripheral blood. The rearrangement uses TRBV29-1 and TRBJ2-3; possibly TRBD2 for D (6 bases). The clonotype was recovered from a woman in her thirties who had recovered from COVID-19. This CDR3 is CSVEDRGGVSTDTQYF. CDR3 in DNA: TGCAGCGTTGAAGATCGGGGCGGGGTCAGCACAGATACGCAGTATTTT.